This T cell receptor beta chain was recorded in a study of T cells in Graves' hyperthyroidism and ophthalmopathy. RNA transcripts gave rise to amplified TCR beta CDR3 regions. First-round RT-PCR of the TCR CDR3 relied on the HTBI primer set. TCRdb analysed the multiplex PCR reads with MiXCR anew, one entry per CDR3 protein. The table lists 400,000 to 550,000 distinct CDR3 sequences, around 22% of them singletons. This clonotype was found many times. Germline CDR1 DFQATT, CDR2 SNEGSKA (reference sequence). The V end was cut by 3 bases, the J end by 0 bases, with 9 bases between. The CDR3 has 14 residues.

This TCR came from a woman in her twenties or thirties with Graves' ophthalmopathy. Sequences were obtained from blood. V gene TRBV20-1 combines with J gene TRBJ1-5; D remains ambiguous. The CDR3 here is CSASFGDSNQPQHF. CDR3 nucleotides: TGCAGTGCTAGTTTCGGGGATAGCAATCAGCCCCAGCATTTT.